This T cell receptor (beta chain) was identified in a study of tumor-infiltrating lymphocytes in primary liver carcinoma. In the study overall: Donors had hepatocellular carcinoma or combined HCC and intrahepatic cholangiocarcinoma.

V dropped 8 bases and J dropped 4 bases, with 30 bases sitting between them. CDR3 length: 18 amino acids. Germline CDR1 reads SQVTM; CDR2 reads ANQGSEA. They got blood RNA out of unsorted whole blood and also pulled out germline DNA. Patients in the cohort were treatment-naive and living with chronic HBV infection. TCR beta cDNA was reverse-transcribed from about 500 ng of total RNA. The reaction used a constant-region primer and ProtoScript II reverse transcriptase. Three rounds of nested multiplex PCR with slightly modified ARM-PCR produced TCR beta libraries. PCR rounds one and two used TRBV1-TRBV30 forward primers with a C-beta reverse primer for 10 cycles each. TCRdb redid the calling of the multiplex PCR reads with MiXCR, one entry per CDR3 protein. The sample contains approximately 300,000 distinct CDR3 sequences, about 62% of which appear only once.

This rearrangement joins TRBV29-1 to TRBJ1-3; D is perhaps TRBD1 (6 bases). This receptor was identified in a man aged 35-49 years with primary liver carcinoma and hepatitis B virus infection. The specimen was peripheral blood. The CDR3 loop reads CSPEVGQRLPSSGNTIYF. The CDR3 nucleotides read TGCAGCCCCGAAGTTGGACAGAGGCTCCCCAGCTCCGGAAACACCATATATTTT. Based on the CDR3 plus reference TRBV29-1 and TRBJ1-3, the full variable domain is SAVISQKPSRDICQRGTSLTIQCQVDSQVTMMFWYRQQPGQSLTLIATANQGSEATYESGFVIDKFPISRPNLTFSTLTVSNMSPEDSSIYLCSPEVGQRLPSSGNTIYFGEGSWLTVV.